The 20 T cell receptor beta chains below were found in one sample sequenced in a study of cytomegalovirus exposure and HLA in healthy donors. The study ran its PCR with 60 Vbeta and 13 Jbeta primers. Here immunoSEQ multiplex PCR was the method, and the copy in TCRdb shows in-frame clones only, minus some. The repertoire holds approximately 80,000 clones, with around 70% as singletons. Input material: PBMCs. The receptor set was obtained from a woman in her thirties or forties in good health and CMV-seropositive.

The chain couples TRBV5-1 to TRBJ2-1; D might be TRBD2 (6 bases). Germline assignment: CDR1 SGHRS and CDR2 YFSETQ. The V end was cut by 2 bases, the J end by 4 bases, with 19 bases between. This CDR3 comprises 17 residues. The DNA of the CDR3 is TGCGCCAGCAGCTTCCCCCCCTCCGGGGGAGATTACAATGAGCAGTTCTTC. Translation: CASSFPPSGGDYNEQFF.

The sample holds a few counts of this clone. The V and J genes are TRBV19 and TRBJ2-3, with 9 bases matching TRBD2. The CDR3 loop spans 16 amino acids. Trimming at V came to 3 bases and at J to 3 bases, leaving 7 bases not matched to a gene. Germline CDR1 reads LNHDA; CDR2 reads SQIVND (reference sequence). The CDR3 DNA reads TGTGCCAGTAGTATGGGCGGGGGGGTTGGAACAGATACGCAGTATTTT. Amino acid sequence: CASSMGGGVGTDTQYF.

The V and J genes are TRBV19 and TRBJ1-1; no clear D gene. The CDR3 sequence is 14 residues long. With 7 bases removed from V and 1 base from J, the gap between germline ends came to 13 bases. The germline gives CDR1 LNHDA, CDR2 SQIVND (reference sequence). The CDR3 sequence is CASTHVGGNTEAFF. Written as DNA, the CDR3 is TGTGCCAGTACTCATGTGGGAGGGAACACTGAAGCTTTCTTT.

V gene TRBV30 combines with J gene TRBJ2-3; TRBD1 matches 9 bases. Losses at the gene ends were 0 bases for V and 2 bases for J; bases not matched to a gene: 6. The CDR3 runs 16 residues. The V gene's germline CDR1 is GTSNPN and CDR2 SVGIG (reference sequence). CDR3 in amino acids: CAWSVRGTGNTDTQYF. Here the CDR3 DNA reads TGTGCCTGGAGTGTACGAGGGACAGGGAACACAGATACGCAGTATTTT.

About this clone itself: Other DNA sequences of this sample code for an identical CDR3. J is TRBJ1-1 and V is TRBV10-3; weak D call: TRBD1 (6 bases). V lost 11 bases and J lost 12, with 19 bases in between. Looked up from germline, CDR1 is ENHRY and CDR2 is SYGVKD. The CDR3 contains 11 residues. CDR3 coding DNA: TGTGCCTCCTCACAAGGGGGGGTACCTTTCTTT. Amino acid sequence: CASSQGGVPFF.

V usage is TRBV27 and J usage is TRBJ1-5, with D maybe TRBD1 (6 bases). Trimming removed 5 bases at V and 5 bases at J, with 22 bases between. The CDR3 totals 17 residues. CDR1 is MNHEY and CDR2 is SMNVEV in the germline V gene (reference sequence). For the CDR3, the DNA is TGTGCCAGCAGTCTCTCTTTCGTAGGGAGGGGGGATCAGCCCCAGCATTTT. Its translation: CASSLSFVGRGDQPQHF.

The V gene is TRBV7-8, the J gene TRBJ2-7; a weak D match, TRBD2 (6 bases). CDR1 is SGHVS and CDR2 is FQNEAQ in the germline V gene. The CDR3 loop spans 14 amino acids. Trimming took off 3 bases at V and 2 bases at J, with 11 bases between the two ends. CDR3 DNA sequence: TGTGCCAGCAGCTTGGAGGGGTTTCCCTACGAGCAGTACTTC. Translating it yields CASSLEGFPYEQYF. Based on the CDR3 plus reference TRBV7-8 and TRBJ2-7, the full variable domain is GAGVSQSPRYKVAKRGQDVALRCDPISGHVSLFWYQQALGQGPEFLTYFQNEAQLDKSGLPSDRFFAERPEGSVSTLKIQRTQQEDSAVYLCASSLEGFPYEQYFGPGTRLTVT.

The chain uses TRBV7-8 and TRBJ2-3, with D perhaps TRBD1 (5 bases). V was pared by 2 bases and J by 4 bases, with 13 bases between. This CDR3 comprises 15 residues. Germline CDR1 SGHVS, CDR2 FQNEAQ. DNA for the CDR3: TGTGCCAGCAGCTTACAAGGGGTGGTATCAGATACGCAGTATTTT. Its translation is CASSLQGVVSDTQYF. Using reference TRBV7-8 and TRBJ2-3 for the parts outside the CDR3, the full variable domain is GAGVSQSPRYKVAKRGQDVALRCDPISGHVSLFWYQQALGQGPEFLTYFQNEAQLDKSGLPSDRFFAERPEGSVSTLKIQRTQQEDSAVYLCASSLQGVVSDTQYFGPGTRLTVL.

Note on this clone: Germline and junction disagree at one end, which may indicate a read error. The V gene is TRBV7-7, the J gene TRBJ2-7, with D possibly called TRBD1 or TRBD2 (7 bases each). This CDR3 has 16 residues. CDR1 SSHAT and CDR2 FNYEAQ come from the germline V gene (reference sequence). The CDR3 DNA reads as TGTGCTAGCAGCTTAGCGGGCAGGGGGTTTTCCTACGAGCAGTACTTC. Encoded protein: CASSLAGRGFSYEQYF.

There are a few counts of this clone. The J gene is TRBJ2-1, the V gene TRBV11-3; 8 bases agree with TRBD2. The CDR3 contains 15 residues. CDR1 and CDR2 from the germline V gene are SGHNT and YENEEA. J gave up 9 bases and V 1 base, and 8 bases lay outside the gene matches. The CDR3 loop is CASSLVLRGASEQFF. In nucleotides, the CDR3 is TGTGCCAGCAGCTTAGTTTTGCGGGGGGCCAGTGAGCAGTTCTTC.

This clone appeared a few times. The chain carries TRBV6-6 and TRBJ1-1; TRBD1 aligns across 8 bases. Germline CDR1 reads MNHNY; CDR2 reads SVGAGI (reference sequence). Trimming took 0 bases from V and 7 from J; bases not matched to a gene: 7. The CDR3 totals 15 residues. CDR3 sequence reads: CASSYSMDRVGEAFF. The CDR3 DNA sequence: TGTGCCAGCAGTTACTCGATGGACAGGGTGGGTGAAGCTTTCTTT.

The chain couples TRBV10-1 to TRBJ1-1; D is unclear. The CDR3 contains 13 residues. Germline V gene lookup returns CDR1 WNHNN and CDR2 SYGVQD (reference sequence). The V gene lost 4 bases and the J gene lost 11 bases, with 17 bases spanning the gap. The CDR3 protein is CASSASERSRAFF. Written as DNA, the CDR3 is TGCGCCAGCAGTGCTTCCGAGCGGAGTCGGGCTTTCTTT.

This clone was found a few times. This chain uses TRBV19 with TRBJ2-1; TRBD2 agrees at 7 bases. The J segment lost 4 bases and the V segment lost 3 bases, leaving 6 bases of the junction unmatched. The CDR3 is made up of 15 amino acids. Germline-derived CDR1 and CDR2 are LNHDA and SQIVND (reference sequence). CDR3 in amino acids: CASSMTGGRYNEQFF. The CDR3 DNA sequence: TGTGCCAGTAGTATGACGGGAGGACGGTACAATGAGCAGTTCTTC.

This clone was observed a single time. The chain joins TRBV6-1 to TRBJ1-4, with 7 bases identical to TRBD1. Germline CDR1 reads MNHNS; CDR2 reads SASEGT. The CDR3 sequence is 12 residues long. Germline trimming cut 8 bases from V and 4 bases from J; bases unmatched to any gene: 1. The DNA for the CDR3 is TGTGCCAGCCGGGACAGTAATGAAAAACTGTTTTTT. Amino acid sequence: CASRDSNEKLFF.

This sequence joins TRBV7-2 and TRBJ1-2; D is unresolved. The CDR3 is 15 amino acids. From germline, CDR1 is SGHTA and CDR2 FQGNSA. Trimming cost V 1 base and J 4 bases, with 13 bases left between them. Here the CDR3 reads CASSLGLGGGYGYTF. The DNA for the CDR3 is TGTGCCAGCAGCTTAGGTTTAGGCGGTGGCTATGGCTACACCTTC.

V is TRBV5-4 and J is TRBJ2-6; D not resolved. The CDR3 extends over 14 amino acids. V lost 5 bases to trimming and J lost 0 bases, with 6 bases between them. Looked up from germline, CDR1 is SGHNT and CDR2 is YYREEE (reference sequence). CDR3 DNA: TGTGCCAGCAGGCCGGGCTCTGGGGCCAACGTCCTGACTTTC. Its translation is CASRPGSGANVLTF.

There are a few counts of this clone. The chain carries TRBV4-2 and TRBJ2-7, with 7 bases that match TRBD2. Germline values: CDR1 LGHNA, CDR2 YNFKEQ. J was trimmed by 7 bases and V by 0 bases; bases with no gene match: 9. This CDR3 spans 15 amino acids. The CDR3 nucleotides are TGTGCCAGCAGCCAAGATTGGGGGTTAGCGGGTGAGCAGTACTTC. Translation: CASSQDWGLAGEQYF.

Only one count was recorded for this clone. This rearrangement joins TRBV7-9 to TRBJ2-1; 10 bases line up with TRBD2. The junction had 11 bases not matched to a gene; V was cut back by 1 base and J by 2 bases. The CDR3 sequence is 19 residues long. Germline assignment: CDR1 SEHNR and CDR2 FQNEAQ (reference sequence). The CDR3 here is CASSLVASGSYGTYNEQFF. Here the CDR3 DNA reads TGTGCCAGCAGCTTAGTTGCTAGCGGGAGCTACGGAACCTACAATGAGCAGTTCTTC. Full variable domain (remainder filled in from reference TRBV7-9 and TRBJ2-1): DTGVSQNPRHKITKRGQNVTFRCDPISEHNRLYWYRQTLGQGPEFLTYFQNEAQLEKSRLLSDRFSAERPKGSFSTLEIQRTEQGDSAMYLCASSLVASGSYGTYNEQFFGPGTRLTVL.

The J gene is TRBJ1-1, the V gene TRBV28; 10 bases fit TRBD1. Germline values: CDR1 MDHEN, CDR2 SYDVKM. The CDR3 has 14 residues. V shed 5 bases and J 9 bases; nucleotides not matched to a gene: 9. CDR3 sequence reads: CASSLRTGGRKAFF. In nucleotides, the CDR3 is TGTGCCAGCAGTCTAAGGACAGGGGGGCGGAAAGCTTTCTTT.

Points on this clone: Other DNA sequences in the sample encode the same CDR3. The V and J genes are TRBV28 and TRBJ2-7; the match to TRBD2 covers 7 bases. The CDR3 length is 12 residues. V trimming: 3 bases; J trimming: 4 bases; junction bases outside the gene matches: 0. CDR1 is MDHEN and CDR2 is SYDVKM in the germline V gene. DNA of the CDR3: TGTGCCAGCAGTTTGGGGGGGTACGAGCAGTACTTC. Translated, it gives CASSLGGYEQYF. Full variable domain (rest looked up from reference TRBV28 and TRBJ2-7): DVKVTQSSRYLVKRTGEKVFLECVQDMDHENMFWYRQDPGLGLRLIYFSYDVKMKEKGDIPEGYSVSREKKERFSLILESASTNQTSMYLCASSLGGYEQYFGPGTRLTVT.